This TCR beta chain was documented in a study of T-cell memory formation after mild COVID-19. In this sample, this clonotype turned up a few times. Antigen: not known. V trimming: 3 bases; J trimming: 6 bases; junction bases outside the gene matches: 6. The CDR3 length is 13 residues. The germline gives CDR1 DFQATT, CDR2 SNEGSKA (reference sequence). The study, taken as a whole, reports: Contracting CD8+ clones were enriched in EMRA, CD4+ mainly in CM and EM.

Constant-segment primers served in 5'RACE that generated TCR alpha and TCR beta cDNA libraries bearing sample barcodes and UMIs. TCRdb independently ran MiXCR on the 5' RACE reads; one entry per CDR3 protein. The sample consists of 350,000 or so distinct CDR3 sequences, 20% to 25% of them appearing once. The sequence was obtained from a man aged 18 to 30 who had mild COVID-19 (a few samples of this study predate the infection). Cell type and time point are not known. The sequenced material came from PBMCs or a T cell subset sorted from them (not recorded which). The chain has TRBV20-1 and TRBJ2-5, with 8 bases matching TRBD1. The chain's CDR3 is CSASQGAGKTQYF. The CDR3 coding sequence is TGCAGTGCTAGTCAGGGGGCTGGAAAGACCCAGTACTTC.